Listed here are 29 T cell receptor beta chains from one sample, sequenced in a study of blood T cell repertoires in COVID-19. Profiled with immunoSEQ multiplex PCR; TCRdb holds only in-frame clones, not every one. Of tens of thousands of clones in the sample, about three quarters were seen once. Sequenced material: peripheral blood. These receptors were taken from a middle-aged man with active or convalescent COVID-19.

This rearrangement joins TRBV9 to TRBJ1-2, with D possibly being TRBD1 (6 bases). The CDR3 consists of 14 residues. The V end lost 4 bases, the J end lost 5 bases, and 15 bases lay between the germline ends. CDR1 and CDR2 (germline): SGDLS, YYNGEE. CDR3 sequence (DNA): TGTGCCAGCAGCAACCTACAGGGCATATATGGCTACACCTTC. Encoded protein: CASSNLQGIYGYTF.

This clone turned up a few times. The V and J genes are TRBV7-2 and TRBJ1-3; D remains ambiguous. The CDR3 is 15 amino acids. The ends were cut back, 2 bases at V and 2 bases at J, with 10 bases in the middle. Germline V lookup: CDR1 SGHTA, CDR2 FQGNSA. As DNA, the CDR3 is TGTGCCAGCAGCTTATTGGTCCGGGCTGGAAACACCATATATTTT. As protein: CASSLLVRAGNTIYF.

About this clone: The junction departs from germline at one end; a sequencing error may be responsible. The gene calls are TRBV7-7 and TRBJ2-6; 8 bases line up with TRBD1. The CDR3 extends over 15 amino acids. Germline lookup yields CDR1 SSHAT and CDR2 FNYEAQ (reference sequence). This CDR3 is CASSSTGAGANVLTF. The CDR3 DNA is TGTGCTAGCAGCTCGACAGGGGCCGGGGCCAACGTCCTGACTTTC. Drawing the rest from reference TRBV7-7 and TRBJ2-6, the complete variable domain is GAGVSQSPRYKVTKRGQDVTLRCDPISSHATLYWYQQALGQGPEFLTYFNYEAQPDKSGLPSDRFSAERPEGSISTLTIQRTEQRDSAMYRCASSSTGAGANVLTFGAGSRLTVL.

The chain combines TRBV4-1 with TRBJ2-3, with a possible D match to TRBD2 (5 bases). CDR1 and CDR2 from the germline V gene are MGHRA and YSYEKL. The CDR3 has 16 residues. V was cut by 0 bases and J by 6 bases, with 16 bases left in between. Written as DNA, the CDR3 is TGCGCCAGCAGCCAAGATCTGGGAGCAACAACGGATACGCAGTATTTT. This translates into CASSQDLGATTDTQYF.

J is TRBJ2-3 and V is TRBV7-2; D is uncertain. Germline lookup yields CDR1 SGHTA and CDR2 FQGNSA. Trimming took 3 bases from V and 9 from J, leaving 10 bases between them. This CDR3 has 12 residues. The chain's CDR3 is CASSFDITTQYF. The DNA for the CDR3 is TGTGCCAGCAGCTTCGACATCACCACGCAGTATTTT.

CDR3 sequence (DNA): TGCGCCAGCAGCTCCGGGACAGGGAATTCACCCCTCCACTTT. Residues: CASSSGTGNSPLHF. The chain is built from TRBV5-1 and TRBJ1-6, with TRBD1 identical over 9 bases. The CDR3 length is 14 residues. V was clipped by 3 bases and J by 7 bases; unmatched bases: 2. Per germline, CDR1 SGHRS and CDR2 YFSETQ. The variable domain in full, with the rest retrieved from reference TRBV5-1 and TRBJ1-6, is KAGVTQTPRYLIKTRGQQVTLSCSPISGHRSVSWYQQTPGQGLQFLFEYFSETQRNKGNFPGRFSGRQFSNSRSEMNVSTLELGDSALYLCASSSGTGNSPLHFGNGTRLTVT.

The chain carries TRBV7-3 and TRBJ2-7; D is ambiguous. V lost 0 bases and J 5 bases, leaving 11 bases between the germline ends. The CDR3 totals 14 residues. The germline CDR1 and CDR2 sequences are SGHTA and FQGTGA. The CDR3 bases are TGTGCCAGCAGCTTAACGTTACAGAGCCACGAGCAGTACTTC. Translating gives CASSLTLQSHEQYF.

This chain uses TRBV7-9 with TRBJ2-7; TRBD2 aligns across 9 bases. The CDR3 contains 16 residues. Per germline, CDR1 SEHNR and CDR2 FQNEAQ (reference sequence). V shed 1 base, J shed 0 bases, and the junction held 4 bases outside the gene matches. The CDR3 loop is CASSLVSGSVSYEQYF. CDR3 DNA sequence: TGTGCCAGCAGCTTAGTTAGCGGGAGCGTCTCCTACGAGCAGTACTTC.

This chain joins TRBV15 and TRBJ1-2, with D possibly TRBD1 on 6 matching bases. Germline V gene sequence: CDR1 LNHNV, CDR2 YYDKDF (reference sequence). The CDR3 has 14 amino acids. The V and J ends lost 3 bases and 2 bases respectively, with 10 bases between them. The CDR3 DNA is TGTGCCACCAGCAGGGACAGAACCAACTATGGCTACACCTTC. Protein sequence: CATSRDRTNYGYTF.

The J gene is TRBJ1-5, the V gene TRBV7-9, with 7 bases matching TRBD1. The CDR3 is 14 amino acids. CDR1 is SEHNR, CDR2 FQNEAQ, per germline (reference sequence). V gave up 6 bases and J gave up 5 bases; unmatched junction bases: 7. The CDR3 here is CASSRGGGHQPQHF. CDR3 DNA: TGTGCCAGCAGTCGAGGGGGCGGTCATCAGCCCCAGCATTTT.

CDR3 bases: TGTGCCAGCAGCTTGGCGGGACTAGCCGACTACAATGAGCAGTTCTTC. It codes for CASSLAGLADYNEQFF. This rearrangement joins TRBV5-4 to TRBJ2-1; 9 bases fit TRBD2. In germline, CDR1 is SGHNT, CDR2 YYREEE (reference sequence). The CDR3 has 16 amino acids. V shed 0 bases and J 3 bases; nucleotides not matched to a gene: 4.

The J gene is TRBJ2-1, the V gene TRBV2; 8 bases line up with TRBD2. Germline trimming cut 9 bases from V and 6 bases from J; bases unmatched to any gene: 10. CDR1 is SNHLY and CDR2 is FYNNEI in the germline V gene. This CDR3 has 14 amino acids. CDR3 bases: TGTGCCAGGGGGGTCCGGGAGGGCCCCAATGAGCAGTTCTTC. Protein product: CARGVREGPNEQFF.

The J gene is TRBJ1-4, the V gene TRBV9; 10 bases fit TRBD1. The germline gives CDR1 SGDLS, CDR2 YYNGEE. The CDR3 is 15 residues long. Trimming took 2 bases from V and 8 from J; bases not matched to a gene: 6. The DNA for the CDR3 is TGTGCCAGCAGCGTGACCGGGACAGGGGACGAAAAACTGTTTTTT. It codes for CASSVTGTGDEKLFF.

The DNA for the CDR3 is TGTGCCAGCAGTTTGACAGGAGAGAATGAAAAACTGTTTTTT. As protein: CASSLTGENEKLFF. The chain couples TRBV28 to TRBJ1-4; tentatively, D is TRBD1 (6 bases). The CDR3 consists of 14 residues. Germline lookup yields CDR1 MDHEN and CDR2 SYDVKM. V lost 3 bases to trimming and J lost 5 bases, with 10 bases between them. The complete variable domain, with remaining parts taken from reference TRBV28 and TRBJ1-4, reads DVKVTQSSRYLVKRTGEKVFLECVQDMDHENMFWYRQDPGLGLRLIYFSYDVKMKEKGDIPEGYSVSREKKERFSLILESASTNQTSMYLCASSLTGENEKLFFGSGTQLSVL.

V is TRBV29-1 and J is TRBJ2-1, with 8 positions matching TRBD2. The CDR3 is 14 amino acids. The trim removed 7 bases at V and 1 base at J, leaving 6 bases unmatched. The V gene's germline CDR1 is SQVTM and CDR2 ANQGSEA. The CDR3 loop reads CSDRGGGSYNEQFF. The CDR3, as DNA: TGCAGCGACCGGGGGGGCGGGTCCTACAATGAGCAGTTCTTC.

The V and J genes are TRBV11-2 and TRBJ2-7; a weak D match, TRBD2 (5 bases). CDR1 and CDR2 from the germline V gene are SGHAT and FQNNGV. This CDR3 has 14 residues. Trimming pared 0 bases from V and 7 bases from J, leaving 13 bases between. The CDR3 loop reads CASSLDKGTGEQYF. The CDR3 nucleotides read TGTGCCAGCAGCTTAGATAAGGGCACGGGGGAGCAGTACTTC.

This clone was seen just once. The rearrangement joins TRBV19 to TRBJ1-4; tentatively, D is TRBD1 (6 bases). Trimming removed 7 bases from V and 8 bases from J, with 11 bases in between. Germline-derived CDR1 and CDR2 are LNHDA and SQIVND (reference sequence). The CDR3 consists of 12 residues. CDR3 residues: CASTGRGEKLFF. As DNA, the CDR3 is TGTGCCAGTACCGGCAGGGGCGAAAAACTGTTTTTT.

The chain couples TRBV6-5 to TRBJ1-2; D is ambiguous. CDR3 length equals 13 residues. Trimming cost V 0 bases and J 1 base, with 3 bases left between them. Germline V gene data show CDR1 as MNHEY and CDR2 as SVGAGI. CDR3 DNA: TGTGCCAGCAGTTACTCCAGTAACTATGGCTACACCTTC. Its translation: CASSYSSNYGYTF.

CDR3 sequence reads: CASSNQGLSTDTQYF. The CDR3 coding sequence is TGTGCCAGCAGCAACCAGGGCCTAAGCACAGATACGCAGTATTTT. The rearrangement joins TRBV7-2 to TRBJ2-3; a weak D match, TRBD1 (5 bases). Germline lookup yields CDR1 SGHTA and CDR2 FQGNSA. This CDR3 has 15 amino acids. Between the trimmed V and J ends, which lost 5 bases and 0 bases, there was a span of 12 bases.

The CDR3 nucleotides read TGTGCCATCACTCAGGGCAACGGGGAGCTGTTTTTT. Translated: CAITQGNGELFF. The chain joins TRBV10-3 to TRBJ2-2, with D possibly being TRBD1 (5 bases). Trimming took off 7 bases at V and 7 bases at J, with 10 bases between the two ends. CDR1 and CDR2 (germline): ENHRY, SYGVKD. The CDR3 has 12 amino acids.

This rearrangement joins TRBV19 to TRBJ2-1, with 7 positions matching TRBD2. Trimming at V came to 1 base and at J to 6 bases, leaving 6 bases not matched to a gene. The germline CDR1 and CDR2 sequences are LNHDA and SQIVND (reference sequence). The CDR3 is 15 residues long. CDR3 DNA: TGTGCCAGTAGTATAGTGGGCGGGAGTGGCAATGAGCAGTTCTTC. Its protein product is CASSIVGGSGNEQFF.

The V call is TRBV5-4, the J call TRBJ2-5; 10 nucleotides agree with TRBD1. Germline-derived CDR1 and CDR2 are SGHNT and YYREEE (reference sequence). The CDR3 runs to 16 residues. Trimming took 4 bases from V and 5 from J; bases not matched to a gene: 11. DNA for the CDR3: TGTGCCAGCAGCCCGGGAGGACAGGGGGAACGGGAGACCCAGTACTTC. Its translation is CASSPGGQGERETQYF.

Here the CDR3 DNA reads TGCGCCAGCGGTTATTGGGGCCGTCCAGATACGCAGTATTTT. Translating gives CASGYWGRPDTQYF. The chain recombines TRBV5-1 with TRBJ2-3; D might be TRBD1 (5 bases). The CDR3 consists of 14 residues. Trimming left V 7 bases short and J 4 bases short, with 16 bases between. The V gene's germline CDR1 is SGHRS and CDR2 YFSETQ. The full variable domain, with the rest looked up from reference TRBV5-1 and TRBJ2-3, is KAGVTQTPRYLIKTRGQQVTLSCSPISGHRSVSWYQQTPGQGLQFLFEYFSETQRNKGNFPGRFSGRQFSNSRSEMNVSTLELGDSALYLCASGYWGRPDTQYFGPGTRLTVL.

The chain couples TRBV18 to TRBJ2-7; perhaps TRBD1 as D (5 bases). The CDR3 runs 15 residues. Looked up from germline, CDR1 is KGHSH and CDR2 is LQKENI. The ends were cut back, 5 bases at V and 4 bases at J, with 18 bases in the middle. The DNA of the CDR3 is TGTGCCAGCTCAACCCGCCAGGGCGTCGGATACGAGCAGTACTTC. As protein: CASSTRQGVGYEQYF.

This clone has a single count. This chain uses TRBV6-1 with TRBJ2-3, with 8 bases identical to TRBD2. Germline V CDR1 and CDR2: MNHNS, SASEGT. The CDR3 extends over 16 amino acids. Unmatched junction bases numbered 5, after V lost 3 bases and J lost 0 bases. The CDR3 loop reads CASSDVAGISTDTQYF. The CDR3 bases are TGTGCCAGCAGTGACGTAGCGGGGATAAGCACAGATACGCAGTATTTT.

The chain is built from TRBV5-1 and TRBJ1-1; TRBD1 matches 9 bases. The V segment lost 4 bases and the J segment 5 bases; nucleotides outside the gene matches: 6. Germline lookup yields CDR1 SGHRS and CDR2 YFSETQ. CDR3 length: 14 amino acids. The CDR3 loop is CASSGGQGQTEAFF. Here the CDR3 DNA reads TGCGCCAGCAGCGGGGGACAGGGTCAAACTGAAGCTTTCTTT.

The chain combines TRBV21-1 with TRBJ2-7; the D call TRBD1 from the table was never checked on the DNA. TRBV21-1 is recorded as a pseudogene. This CDR3 region has 16 residues. CDR3 in amino acids: CASSKDGDRGKYEQYF. DNA for the CDR3: TGTGCCAGCAGCAAAGATGGAGACAGGGGGAAGTACGAGCAGTACTTC.

The V gene is TRBV5-1, the J gene TRBJ1-2; 9 bases agree with TRBD1. This CDR3 is built from 13 residues. CDR1 is SGHRS and CDR2 is YFSETQ in the germline V gene. The J segment lost 7 bases and the V segment lost 4 bases, leaving 5 bases of the junction unmatched. The CDR3 is CASSPGQGSGYTF. CDR3 in DNA: TGCGCCAGCAGCCCGGGACAGGGCTCTGGCTACACCTTC.

V is TRBV6-5 and J is TRBJ2-1; 9 bases match TRBD2. The CDR3 is made up of 14 amino acids. Germline CDR1 and CDR2: MNHEY and SVGAGI. V was clipped by 7 bases and J by 10 bases; unmatched bases: 11. The CDR3 is CASISSGVRGEQFF. DNA of the CDR3: TGTGCCAGCATCTCTAGCGGGGTAAGAGGGGAGCAGTTCTTC.